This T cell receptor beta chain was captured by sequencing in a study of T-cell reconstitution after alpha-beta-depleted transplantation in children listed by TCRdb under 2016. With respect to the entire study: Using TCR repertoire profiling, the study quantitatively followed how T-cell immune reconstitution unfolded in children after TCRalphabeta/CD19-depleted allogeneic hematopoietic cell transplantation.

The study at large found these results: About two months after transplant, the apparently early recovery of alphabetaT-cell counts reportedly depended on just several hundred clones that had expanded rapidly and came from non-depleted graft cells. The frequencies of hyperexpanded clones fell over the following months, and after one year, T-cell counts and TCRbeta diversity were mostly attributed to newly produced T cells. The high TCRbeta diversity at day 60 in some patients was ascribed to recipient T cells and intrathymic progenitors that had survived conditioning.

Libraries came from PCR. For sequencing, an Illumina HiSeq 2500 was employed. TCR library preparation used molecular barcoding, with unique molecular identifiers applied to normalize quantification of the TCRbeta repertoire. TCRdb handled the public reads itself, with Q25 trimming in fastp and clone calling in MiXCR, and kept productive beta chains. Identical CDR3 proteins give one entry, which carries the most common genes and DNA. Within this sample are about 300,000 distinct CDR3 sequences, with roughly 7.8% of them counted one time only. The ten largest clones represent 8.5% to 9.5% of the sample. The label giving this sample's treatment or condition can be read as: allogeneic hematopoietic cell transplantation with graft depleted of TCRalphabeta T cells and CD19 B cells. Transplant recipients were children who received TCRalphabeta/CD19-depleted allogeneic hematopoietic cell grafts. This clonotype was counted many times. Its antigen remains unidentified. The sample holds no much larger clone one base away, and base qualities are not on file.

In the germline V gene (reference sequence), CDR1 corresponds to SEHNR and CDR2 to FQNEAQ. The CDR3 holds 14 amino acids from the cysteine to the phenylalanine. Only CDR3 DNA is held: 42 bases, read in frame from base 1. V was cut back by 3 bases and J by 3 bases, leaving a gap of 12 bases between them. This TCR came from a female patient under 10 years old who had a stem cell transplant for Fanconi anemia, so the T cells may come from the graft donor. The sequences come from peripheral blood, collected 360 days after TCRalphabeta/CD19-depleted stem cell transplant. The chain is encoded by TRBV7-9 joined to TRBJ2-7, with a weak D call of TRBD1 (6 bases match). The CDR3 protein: CASSFSRGGYEQYF. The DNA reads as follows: TGTGCCAGCAGCTTTTCCAGGGGTGGCTACGAGCAGTACTTC.